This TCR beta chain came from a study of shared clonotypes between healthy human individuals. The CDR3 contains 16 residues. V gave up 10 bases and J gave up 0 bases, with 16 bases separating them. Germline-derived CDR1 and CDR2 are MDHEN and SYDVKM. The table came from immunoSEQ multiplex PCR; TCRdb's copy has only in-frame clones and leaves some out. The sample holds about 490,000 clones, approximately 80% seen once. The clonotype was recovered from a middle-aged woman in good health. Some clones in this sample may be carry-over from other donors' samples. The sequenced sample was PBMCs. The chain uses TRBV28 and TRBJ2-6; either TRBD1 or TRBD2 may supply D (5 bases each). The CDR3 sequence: CATRPGRVSGANVLTF. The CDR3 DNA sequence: TGTGCCACGCGCCCGGGGCGAGTCTCTGGGGCCAACGTCCTGACTTTC.